This T cell receptor beta chain came from a study of shared clonotypes between healthy human individuals. Germline V gene data show CDR1 as MDHEN and CDR2 as SYDVKM. J gave up 0 bases and V 6 bases, and 8 bases lay outside the gene matches. The CDR3 has 16 residues. Using immunoSEQ multiplex PCR, the repertoire was profiled, and TCRdb retains in-frame clones only, with some absent. The sample carries 700,000 or so clones, 55% to 75% recorded once. V gene TRBV28 combines with J gene TRBJ2-3; 8 bases are shared with TRBD1. Sequencing used memory CD4+ T cells sorted from blood. Stated subset: CD45RA-negative fraction. This receptor was taken from a woman under 40 in good health. This CDR3 is CASSPTGGGSTDTQYF. As DNA, the CDR3 is TGTGCCAGCAGCCCTACAGGGGGAGGTAGCACAGATACGCAGTATTTT. The full variable domain, completed using reference TRBV28 and TRBJ2-3, is DVKVTQSSRYLVKRTGEKVFLECVQDMDHENMFWYRQDPGLGLRLIYFSYDVKMKEKGDIPEGYSVSREKKERFSLILESASTNQTSMYLCASSPTGGGSTDTQYFGPGTRLTVL.